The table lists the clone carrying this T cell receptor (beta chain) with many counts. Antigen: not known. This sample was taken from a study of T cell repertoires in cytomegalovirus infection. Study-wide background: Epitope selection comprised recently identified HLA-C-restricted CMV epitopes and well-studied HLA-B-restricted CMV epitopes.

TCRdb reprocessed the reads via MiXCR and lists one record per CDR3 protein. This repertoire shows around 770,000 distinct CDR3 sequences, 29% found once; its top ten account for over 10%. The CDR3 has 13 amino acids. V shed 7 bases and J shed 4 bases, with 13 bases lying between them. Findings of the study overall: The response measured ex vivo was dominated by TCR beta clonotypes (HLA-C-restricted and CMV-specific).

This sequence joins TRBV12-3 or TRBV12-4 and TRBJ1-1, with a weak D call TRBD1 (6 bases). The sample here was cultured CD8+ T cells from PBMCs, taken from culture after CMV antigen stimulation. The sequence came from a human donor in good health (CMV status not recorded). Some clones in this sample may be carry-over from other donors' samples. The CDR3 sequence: CASTQGGGTEAFF. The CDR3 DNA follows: TGTGCCAGCACCCAGGGAGGGGGCACTGAAGCTTTCTTT.